This is a list of T cell receptor beta chains from one sample in a study of identical twins. TCRdb called the 5' RACE reads again in MiXCR, with one record for every CDR3 protein. The data show 550,000 to 700,000 distinct CDR3 sequences, approximately 10% seen once. The same specimen was also included in a second study, on yellow fever vaccine responses in identical twins.

The sample comprised PBMCs. The receptors here all came from a woman aged 18-29 years in good health. The CDR3 runs from the conserved cysteine through the conserved F or W. A D gene is named only where the DNA matches it firmly. Clone sizes are given selectively: once, few, many, or a class where the clone is expanded.

D gene | CDR3 length | clone size | J gene | V gene | CDR3 protein | CDR3 DNA
TRBD2 | 17 | - | TRBJ2-3 | TRBV20-1 | CSARDNSGGVWTDTQYF | TGCAGTGCTAGAGATAACAGCGGGGGGGTTTGGACAGATACGCAGTATTTT
TRBD2 | 15 | - | TRBJ2-7 | TRBV25-1 | CAESWGEGGRYKQYF | TGTGCCGAAAGCTGGGGGGAGGGCGGACGATACAAGCAGTACTTC
- | 12 | - | TRBJ2-7 | TRBV29-1 | CSVAVKEVEQYF | TGCAGCGTTGCAGTTAAGGAGGTCGAGCAGTACTTC
- | 13 | many | TRBJ2-7 | TRBV29-1 | CSVSTGIANEQYF | TGCAGCGTATCAACCGGGATAGCCAACGAGCAGTACTTC
- | 16 | many | TRBJ2-1 | TRBV7-9 | CASSTPAQGIYNEQFF | TGTGCCAGCAGCACCCCCGCGCAGGGGATCTACAATGAGCAGTTCTTC
- | 14 | many | TRBJ2-3 | TRBV29-1 | CSGDPLLVTDTQYF | TGCAGCGGGGACCCCCTACTAGTCACAGATACGCAGTATTTT
- | 15 | few | TRBJ2-4 | TRBV18 | CASSPLGEAKNIQYF | TGTGCCAGCTCACCACTCGGTGAAGCCAAAAACATTCAGTACTTC
TRBD2 | 14 | many | TRBJ2-3 | TRBV27 | CASRPSGRGDTQYF | TGTGCCAGCAGGCCAAGCGGGAGGGGAGATACGCAGTATTTT
- | 13 | many | TRBJ1-2 | TRBV10-3 | CAISDTGTYGYTF | TGTGCCATCAGTGATACCGGGACTTATGGCTACACCTTC
- | 16 | many | TRBJ1-6 | TRBV7-9 | CASSLTDGRGSSPLHF | TGTGCCAGCAGCTTGACGGACGGACGGGGCAGTTCACCCCTCCACTTT
TRBD2 | 14 | few | TRBJ2-3 | TRBV29-1 | CSVEKREGTDTQYF | TGCAGCGTTGAAAAGCGGGAGGGTACAGATACGCAGTATTTT
- | 16 | - | TRBJ2-7 | TRBV25-1 | CASSANTGDPGGEQYF | TGTGCCAGCAGTGCTAATACAGGGGACCCGGGGGGCGAGCAGTACTTC
- | 12 | - | TRBJ2-2 | TRBV30 | CAWMSYTGELFF | TGTGCCTGGATGAGCTATACCGGGGAGCTGTTTTTT
- | 16 | - | TRBJ2-3 | TRBV5-6 | CASSLWGASSTDTQYF | TGTGCCAGCAGCTTGTGGGGGGCTTCTAGCACAGATACGCAGTATTTT
- | 13 | many | TRBJ2-3 | TRBV5-6 | CASSLGWTDTQYF | TGTGCCAGCAGCTTGGGGTGGACAGATACGCAGTATTTT
- | 11 | few | TRBJ2-5 | TRBV10-3 | CAIRNQETQYF | TGTGCCATCAGGAACCAAGAGACCCAGTACTTC
TRBD1 | 14 | - | TRBJ2-7 | TRBV5-4 | CASSLGQGAVEQYF | TGTGCCAGCAGCCTCGGACAGGGGGCGGTCGAGCAGTACTTC
- | 17 | - | TRBJ2-7 | TRBV6-5 | CASSYDPRTASSYEQYF | TGTGCCAGCAGTTACGATCCTAGGACAGCGAGCTCCTACGAGCAGTACTTC
TRBD2 | 16 | few | TRBJ2-3 | TRBV29-1 | CSVDSSGEATRDTQYF | TGCAGCGTTGACTCTAGCGGGGAGGCGACTCGAGATACGCAGTATTTT
TRBD1 | 14 | many | TRBJ2-7 | TRBV28 | CASSPDREPYEQYF | TGTGCCAGCAGTCCGGACAGGGAACCCTACGAGCAGTACTTC
- | 12 | - | TRBJ2-5 | TRBV5-1 | CASSSGTGAQYF | TGCGCCAGCAGTTCCGGAACGGGAGCCCAGTACTTC
- | 15 | - | TRBJ2-7 | TRBV3-1 | CASRALDGDSYEQYF | TGTGCCAGCAGGGCCTTGGATGGAGACTCCTACGAGCAGTACTTC
TRBD1 | 16 | few | TRBJ2-2 | TRBV7-2 | CASSWSLGGDTGELFF | TGTGCCAGCAGCTGGTCCTTAGGGGGCGACACCGGGGAGCTGTTTTTT
TRBD2 | 18 | few | TRBJ2-5 | TRBV6-1 | CASSSRPLAGVVGETQYF | TGTGCCAGCAGCTCAAGACCTTTAGCGGGGGTTGTCGGGGAGACCCAGTACTTC
- | 16 | - | TRBJ1-3 | TRBV18 | CASSGPDSSSGNTIYF | TGTGCCAGCTCTGGCCCGGACAGCTCCTCTGGAAACACCATATATTTT
TRBD2 | 15 | many | TRBJ2-7 | TRBV7-3 | CASSLTSGGNYEQYF | TGTGCCAGCAGCTTGACTAGCGGGGGAAACTACGAGCAGTACTTC
TRBD1 | 15 | - | TRBJ2-7 | TRBV30 | CAWSHRTGENYEQYF | TGTGCCTGGAGTCATCGGACAGGGGAAAACTACGAGCAGTACTTC
TRBD1 | 14 | many | TRBJ2-5 | TRBV18 | CASSPGQGGETQYF | TGCGCCAGCAGCCCCGGACAGGGAGGAGAGACCCAGTACTTC
TRBD1 | 14 | - | TRBJ1-1 | TRBV29-1 | CSATTGGGDTEAFF | TGCAGCGCCACTACAGGGGGCGGGGACACTGAAGCTTTCTTT
- | 14 | many | TRBJ1-6 | TRBV9 | CASSAGSYNSPLHF | TGTGCCAGCAGCGCGGGGTCCTATAATTCACCCCTCCACTTT
- | 17 | few | TRBJ2-3 | TRBV4-3 | CASSPSDWRSSTDTQYF | TGCGCCAGCAGCCCCTCCGACTGGCGGAGTAGCACAGATACGCAGTATTTT
- | 12 | many | TRBJ2-7 | TRBV20-1 | CSASGSSYEQYF | TGCAGTGCTAGCGGGAGCTCCTACGAGCAGTACTTC
- | 12 | many | TRBJ2-5 | TRBV3-1 | CASSLVGQTQYF | TGTGCCAGCAGCCTCGTCGGGCAGACCCAGTACTTC
TRBD1 | 19 | - | TRBJ2-6 | TRBV2 | CASSEGLPQGVAGANVLTF | TGTGCCAGCAGTGAAGGGCTTCCACAGGGGGTGGCTGGGGCCAACGTCCTGACTTTC
- | 20 | few | TRBJ2-5 | TRBV10-3 | CAISEGRRGQVAGAPETQYF | TGTGCCATCAGTGAAGGTCGCAGGGGGCAAGTGGCGGGAGCCCCAGAGACCCAGTACTTC
- | 11 | few | TRBJ2-5 | TRBV30 | CARVDRETQYF | TGTGCCAGGGTTGACCGGGAGACCCAGTACTTC
- | 13 | - | TRBJ2-7 | TRBV18 | CASSPGHKYEQYF | TGTGCCAGCTCACCGGGACATAAATACGAGCAGTACTTC
TRBD1 | 15 | many | TRBJ2-7 | TRBV6-2/TRBV6-3 | CASRPRRRDSDEQYF | TGTGCCAGCAGACCTCGCCGCCGGGACAGCGACGAGCAGTACTTC
- | 20 | few | TRBJ2-6 | TRBV12-5 | CASGLVVGQEGRSGANVLTF | TGTGCTAGTGGTTTGGTAGTAGGCCAGGAGGGGAGATCAGGGGCCAACGTCCTGACTTTC
- | 12 | - | TRBJ1-4 | TRBV12-3/TRBV12-4 | CASSLAGGKLFF | TGTGCCAGCAGTTTAGCAGGGGGAAAACTGTTTTTT
- | 16 | - | TRBJ2-7 | TRBV29-1 | CSVEGPRGWGAYEQYF | TGCAGCGTTGAAGGTCCTCGGGGGTGGGGAGCCTACGAGCAGTACTTC
- | 15 | - | TRBJ2-7 | TRBV20-1 | CSAPTTGTTSYEQYF | TGCAGTGCCCCAACCACAGGGACGACTAGCTACGAGCAGTACTTC
TRBD1 | 16 | - | TRBJ2-3 | TRBV12-3/TRBV12-4 | CASSLGDRLSTDTQYF | TGTGCCAGCAGTTTGGGGGACAGACTAAGCACAGATACGCAGTATTTT
TRBD2 | 15 | few | TRBJ2-1 | TRBV11-2 | CASSPSSGRAVEQFF | TGTGCCAGCAGCCCCTCAAGCGGGAGAGCGGTTGAGCAGTTCTTC
TRBD2 | 19 | few | TRBJ2-2 | TRBV11-1 | CASSLEGTSGSGNTGELFF | TGTGCCAGCAGCTTAGAAGGGACTAGCGGGAGTGGGAACACCGGGGAGCTGTTTTTT
- | 18 | few | TRBJ2-1 | TRBV4-3 | CASSQGASARSSYNEQFF | TGCGCCAGCAGCCAAGGAGCTAGCGCGAGGAGCTCCTACAATGAGCAGTTCTTC
- | 14 | few | TRBJ1-2 | TRBV6-5 | CASSYSGQGGGYTF | TGTGCCAGCAGTTACTCGGGGCAGGGAGGCGGCTACACCTTC
- | 18 | few | TRBJ2-6 | TRBV29-1 | CSVEEDPGESSGANVLTF | TGCAGCGTTGAAGAGGATCCGGGAGAAAGCTCTGGGGCCAACGTCCTGACTTTC
TRBD1 | 15 | many | TRBJ1-4 | TRBV3-1 | CASSRRRGTNEKLFF | TGTGCCAGCAGCCGACGCAGGGGGACTAATGAAAAACTGTTTTTT
- | 14 | few | TRBJ1-5 | TRBV3-1 | CASSQPPGTQPQHF | TGTGCCAGCAGCCAACCCCCGGGGACTCAGCCCCAGCATTTT
- | 17 | - | TRBJ2-1 | TRBV20-1 | CSAPTRRTAKTYNEQFF | TGCAGTGCTCCTACCCGAAGGACAGCCAAGACCTACAATGAGCAGTTCTTC
- | 14 | few | TRBJ1-4 | TRBV7-9 | CASSARGMDEKLFF | TGTGCCAGCAGCGCCCGGGGTATGGATGAAAAACTGTTTTTT
- | 10 | many | TRBJ2-3 | TRBV20-1 | CSASKDTQYF | TGCAGTGCTAGTAAAGATACGCAGTATTTT
- | 13 | few | TRBJ2-1 | TRBV20-1 | CSAGRDFYNEQFF | TGCAGTGCCGGCCGGGACTTTTACAATGAGCAGTTCTTC
- | 14 | - | TRBJ2-1 | TRBV28 | CASSLWIKGNEQFF | TGTGCCAGCAGTTTATGGATTAAGGGAAATGAGCAGTTCTTC